This T cell receptor (beta chain) was recorded in a study of post-analysis software for immune sequencing data. Study-wide results and caveats: Controls showed lower frequencies than patients for four to six TRBV segments, and TRBV5-6, TRBV5-1 and TRBV20-1 were among these.

In regard to this clonotype: Its matching antigen is unknown.

The TCR beta cDNA libraries carried unique molecular identifiers. TCRdb processed the PCR reads anew with MiXCR; each CDR3 protein has one entry. This repertoire shows 800,000 to 950,000 distinct CDR3 sequences, approximately 53% found once; its top ten account for 4.6%. The CDR3 runs to 14 residues. Germline CDR1 and CDR2: MGHRA and YSYEKL. V lost 1 base to trimming and J lost 0 bases, with 6 bases between them. Sample: blood. The rearrangement uses TRBV4-1 and TRBJ1-1; no clear D. The receptor's source is a girl between 10 and 17 years old with multiple sclerosis. The CDR3 loop reads CASSQGRVNTEAFF. DNA for the CDR3: TGCGCCAGCAGCCAAGGACGGGTGAACACTGAAGCTTTCTTT.